One and the same sample provided the 8 T cell receptor beta chains below, sequenced in a study of T cells in Graves' hyperthyroidism and ophthalmopathy (dated by TCRdb to the late 2010s). Receptor amplification or capture employed multiplex PCR. The sequencing machine was an Illumina HiSeq 2000. TCR beta CDR3 regions were amplified from RNA transcripts. The first round of RT-PCR for the TCR CDR3 was performed with the HTBI primer set and the Qiagen OneStep RT-PCR kit. TCRdb handled the public reads itself, with Q25 trimming in fastp and clone calling in MiXCR, and kept productive beta chains. Rows with a matching CDR3 protein are joined into one entry that keeps the most common DNA and genes. In this sample the table shows about 570,000 distinct CDR3 sequences, about 14% of which occur a single time. Jointly, the top ten make up 14% of the sample. The sequenced material came from blood. These receptors all come from a woman between 40 and 55 years old with Graves' hyperthyroidism.

The V gene is TRBV20-1, the J gene TRBJ2-3; 7 positions match TRBD1. Germline trimming cut 3 bases from V and 0 bases from J; bases unmatched to any gene: 12. The germline CDR1 and CDR2 sequences are DFQATT and SNEGSKA (reference sequence). This CDR3 is 17 amino acids long. The CDR3 DNA sequence: TGCAGTGCTAGTCTACTCTTACAGGGGATTAGCACAGATACGCAGTATTTT. This sequence encodes CSASLLLQGISTDTQYF.

This clonotype came up many times. This chain links TRBV7-2 with TRBJ2-7, with D possibly being TRBD1 (6 bases). Germline V CDR1 and CDR2: SGHTA, FQGNSA. The CDR3 has 14 residues. Trimming cost V 3 bases and J 6 bases, with 15 bases left between them. The CDR3 DNA reads as TGTGCCAGCAGCTTTAACAGGGCCCAGTTCGAGCAGTACTTC. Residues: CASSFNRAQFEQYF.

This clonotype was counted ten times or more. The chain carries TRBV3-1 and TRBJ2-5; a weak D match, TRBD1 (6 bases). CDR3 length equals 15 residues. Trimming shortened V by 0 bases and J by 5 bases, and 13 bases separated the two germline ends. Germline V lookup: CDR1 LGHDT, CDR2 YNNKEL (reference sequence). The CDR3, as DNA: TGTGCCAGCAGCCAAGATACGACAGGTCCCGAGACCCAGTACTTC. Translation gives CASSQDTTGPETQYF.

This clonotype was seen more than once but under ten times. The chain combines TRBV7-9 with TRBJ2-2, with TRBD2 matching over 10 bases. The CDR3 spans 16 residues. Germline CDR1 reads SEHNR; CDR2 reads FQNEAQ (reference sequence). V dropped 6 bases and J dropped 2; count of bases not matched to a gene: 6. For the CDR3, the DNA is TGTGCCAGCAGGCGCGGACTAGCGGTTAACACCGGGGAGCTGTTTTTT. Amino acids: CASRRGLAVNTGELFF.

V usage is TRBV6-1 and J usage is TRBJ1-3, with D perhaps TRBD1 (5 bases). The CDR3 has 17 amino acids. V was clipped by 6 bases and J by 0 bases, with 18 bases between them. CDR1 and CDR2 (germline): MNHNS, SASEGT. CDR3 in amino acids: CASRRLAGASSGNTIYF. In nucleotides, the CDR3 is TGTGCCAGCAGACGACTCGCCGGGGCAAGCTCTGGAAACACCATATATTTT.

This clonotype was observed many times. The CDR3 is CATSDLLGEQYF. CDR3 DNA sequence: TGTGCCACCAGTGATTTGCTAGGCGAGCAGTACTTC. The chain combines TRBV24-1 with TRBJ2-7, with D hard to call. Germline CDR1 is KGHDR and CDR2 is SFDVKD. V shed 0 bases and J shed 6 bases, with 5 bases lying between them. This CDR3 contains 12 residues.

This clonotype was detected only a few times. The V call is TRBV7-2, the J call TRBJ2-7; D not resolved. The CDR3 length is 12 residues. The germline CDR1 and CDR2 sequences are SGHTA and FQGNSA. The germline V and J ends were trimmed by 3 bases and 7 bases, with 10 bases remaining between them. The chain's CDR3 is CASSFRSDEQYF. CDR3 DNA: TGTGCCAGCAGCTTCCGCAGCGATGAGCAGTACTTC.

V gene TRBV29-1 combines with J gene TRBJ2-1; TRBD2 matches at 7 bases. The CDR3 sequence is 14 residues long. Germline values: CDR1 SQVTM, CDR2 ANQGSEA. V trimming: 1 base; J trimming: 3 bases; junction bases outside the gene matches: 3. The CDR3 loop is CSVEAGLVYNEQFF. The CDR3 coding sequence is TGCAGCGTTGAAGCCGGACTAGTCTACAATGAGCAGTTCTTC.